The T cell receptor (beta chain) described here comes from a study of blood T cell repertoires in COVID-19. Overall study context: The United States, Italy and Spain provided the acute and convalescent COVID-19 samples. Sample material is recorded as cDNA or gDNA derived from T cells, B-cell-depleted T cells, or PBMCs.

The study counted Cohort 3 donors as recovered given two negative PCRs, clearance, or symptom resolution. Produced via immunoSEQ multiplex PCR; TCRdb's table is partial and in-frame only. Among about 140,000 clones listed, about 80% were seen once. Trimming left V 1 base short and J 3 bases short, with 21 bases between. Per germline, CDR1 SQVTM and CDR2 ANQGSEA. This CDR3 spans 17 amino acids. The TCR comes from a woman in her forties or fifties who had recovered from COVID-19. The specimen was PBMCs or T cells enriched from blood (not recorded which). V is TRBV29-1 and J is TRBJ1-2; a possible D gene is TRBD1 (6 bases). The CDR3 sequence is CSVEVGQSISPYYGYTF. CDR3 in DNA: TGCAGCGTTGAAGTGGGACAAAGTATCTCTCCCTACTATGGCTACACCTTC.